These 22 T cell receptor beta chains originate from one sample sequenced in a study of shared clonotypes between healthy human individuals. The naive CD8 population came from CD45RO-negative cells selected for CCR7, without terminally differentiated effector memory CD45RA+ cells. TCRdb's table, derived via immunoSEQ multiplex PCR, lists solely in-frame clones and lacks some. The sample carries some 2 million clones, roughly 95% recorded once. Material: naive CD8+ T cells sorted from blood. Every receptor here comes from a man younger than 35 in good health.

J is TRBJ2-7 and V is TRBV5-6; the D is unclear. The CDR3 is 13 residues long. The germline V and J ends were trimmed by 1 base and 6 bases, with 11 bases remaining between them. CDR1 is SGHDT, CDR2 YYEEEE, per germline. The CDR3 reads CASSLFSAVEQYF. The CDR3 DNA reads as TGTGCCAGCAGCTTGTTTAGTGCGGTCGAGCAGTACTTC.

Remarks on this clone: At the DNA level, this CDR3 is encoded by other sequences in the same sample as well. This chain links TRBV6-1 with TRBJ2-7, with a possible D match to TRBD1 (5 bases). Germline V CDR1 and CDR2: MNHNS, SASEGT. V shed 0 bases and J shed 2 bases, with 5 bases lying between them. The CDR3 is made up of 13 amino acids. CDR3 DNA sequence: TGTGCCAGCAGTGAAGCCAGGGCCTACGAGCAGTACTTC. Translation gives CASSEARAYEQYF.

In this sample, this clone turned up once. V and J are TRBV6-1 and TRBJ1-1; weak D call: TRBD1 (5 bases). V lost 0 bases and J 3 bases, leaving 14 bases between the germline ends. Germline CDR1 and CDR2: MNHNS and SASEGT. The CDR3 loop spans 16 amino acids. Here the CDR3 reads CASSEAWGRGDTEAFF. CDR3 in DNA: TGTGCCAGCAGTGAAGCTTGGGGACGGGGAGACACTGAAGCTTTCTTT.

V is TRBV7-8 and J is TRBJ2-3, with 8 positions matching TRBD2. CDR3 length equals 15 residues. The ends lost 6 bases at V and 0 bases at J; junction bases unmatched: 5. Germline V gene lookup returns CDR1 SGHVS and CDR2 FQNEAQ. The CDR3 loop is CASRSGGASTDTQYF. The CDR3 nucleotides are TGTGCCAGCAGGAGCGGGGGTGCTAGCACAGATACGCAGTATTTT.

The CDR3 loop is CASSQGNEQFF. The CDR3 DNA reads as TGTGCCAGCAGCCAAGGCAATGAGCAGTTCTTC. The chain is built from TRBV14 and TRBJ2-1; unclear D gene. This CDR3 is built from 11 residues. The germline CDR1 and CDR2 sequences are SGHDN and FVKESK. V lost 1 base to trimming and J lost 6 bases, with 1 base between them.

A note on this clone: At the DNA level, this CDR3 is encoded by other sequences in the same sample as well. The rearrangement joins TRBV27 to TRBJ2-7; D is uncertain. This CDR3 has 14 residues. The germline CDR1 and CDR2 sequences are MNHEY and SMNVEV (reference sequence). Between the trimmed V and J ends, which lost 6 bases and 0 bases, there was a span of 12 bases. The DNA for the CDR3 is TGTGCCAGCAGCCTCTCCCTTAGCTCCTACGAGCAGTACTTC. Its translation is CASSLSLSSYEQYF.

The table lists this clone with a few counts. Other DNA sequences from this sample encode an identical CDR3 as well. V usage is TRBV7-9 and J usage is TRBJ2-7; D gene unclear. This CDR3 region has 10 residues. V dropped 4 bases and J dropped 7 bases, with 5 bases sitting between them. Germline values: CDR1 SEHNR, CDR2 FQNEAQ (reference sequence). The chain's CDR3 is CASSSSEQYF. CDR3 in DNA: TGTGCCAGCAGCTCGTCAGAGCAGTACTTC.

The V gene is TRBV11-1, the J gene TRBJ1-1; 12 positions match TRBD1. This CDR3 has 15 amino acids. With 3 bases clipped from V and 5 bases from J, the junction kept 4 bases outside the gene matches. Germline V gene lookup returns CDR1 SGHAT and CDR2 FQDESV (reference sequence). Here the CDR3 reads CASSLGQGAFTEAFF. CDR3 in DNA: TGTGCCAGCAGCTTGGGACAGGGGGCTTTTACTGAAGCTTTCTTT.

V is TRBV9 and J is TRBJ1-2; D perhaps matches TRBD1 (6 bases). CDR3 length: 14 residues. The germline V and J ends were trimmed by 4 bases and 8 bases, with 18 bases remaining between them. The germline CDR1 and CDR2 sequences are SGDLS and YYNGEE. The chain's CDR3 is CASSNQQGAGGYTF. The CDR3 region has the DNA TGTGCCAGCAGCAACCAACAGGGCGCCGGGGGCTACACCTTC.

The chain links TRBV6-5 to TRBJ2-7, with a possible D match to TRBD1 (5 bases). V was trimmed by 5 bases and J by 3 bases, leaving 17 bases between them. Per the germline V gene, CDR1 is MNHEY and CDR2 is SVGAGI. CDR3 length: 15 amino acids. CDR3 DNA: TGTGCCAGCAGTCCCCTCAGGGAAAAGGGCTACGAGCAGTACTTC. It encodes CASSPLREKGYEQYF.

The count of this clone is one. The chain combines TRBV14 with TRBJ2-1; 10 nucleotides match TRBD2. Trimming removed 1 base from V and 7 bases from J; junction bases left unmatched: 7. This CDR3 is 16 amino acids long. Looked up from germline, CDR1 is SGHDN and CDR2 is FVKESK. The DNA for the CDR3 is TGTGCCAGCAGCCAAGCCTCCCTAGCGGGAGATAATGAGCAGTTCTTC. This encodes CASSQASLAGDNEQFF. The complete variable domain, with remaining parts taken from reference TRBV14 and TRBJ2-1, reads EAGVTQFPSHSVIEKGQTVTLRCDPISGHDNLYWYRRVMGKEIKFLLHFVKESKQDESGMPNNRFLAERTGGTYSTLKVQPAELEDSGVYFCASSQASLAGDNEQFFGPGTRLTVL.

This clone is a singleton in its sample. V gene TRBV5-4 combines with J gene TRBJ2-5; TRBD2 agrees at 7 bases. Losses at the gene ends were 2 bases for V and 4 bases for J; bases not matched to a gene: 8. This CDR3 contains 15 residues. Germline CDR1 and CDR2: SGHNT and YYREEE (reference sequence). The CDR3 loop reads CASSFSGGSIETQYF. The CDR3 nucleotides are TGTGCCAGCAGCTTTTCTGGCGGGAGTATAGAGACCCAGTACTTC. The complete variable domain, with remaining parts taken from reference TRBV5-4 and TRBJ2-5, reads ETGVTQSPTHLIKTRGQQVTLRCSSQSGHNTVSWYQQALGQGPQFIFQYYREEENGRGNFPPRFSGLQFPNYSSELNVNALELDDSALYLCASSFSGGSIETQYFGPGTRLLVL.

The rearrangement links TRBV11-2 to TRBJ1-1; D may be TRBD1 (6 bases). V lost 5 bases and J 0 bases, leaving 13 bases between the germline ends. The germline V gene has CDR1 SGHAT and CDR2 FQNNGV. The CDR3 totals 15 residues. CDR3 amino acids: CASSPRGAVNTEAFF. CDR3 in DNA: TGTGCCAGCAGCCCCCGGGGGGCGGTGAACACTGAAGCTTTCTTT.

The V gene is TRBV27, the J gene TRBJ2-1; 7 nucleotides align to TRBD2. The CDR3 loop spans 17 amino acids. Germline CDR1 is MNHEY and CDR2 is SMNVEV (reference sequence). V lost 5 bases to trimming and J lost 6 bases; unmatched junction nucleotides: 16. CDR3 DNA sequence: TGTGCCAGCAGTCCGTCTGCGGGGGACCACCCCCTCAATGAGCAGTTCTTC. Protein sequence: CASSPSAGDHPLNEQFF.

The rearrangement links TRBV7-9 to TRBJ2-1, with TRBD2 identical over 10 bases. After removal of 5 bases from V and 7 bases from J, the junction contained 11 bases not matched to a gene. Germline CDR1 is SEHNR and CDR2 is FQNEAQ (reference sequence). This CDR3 has 16 residues. CDR3 loop: CASSPRLAGEFNEQFF. DNA of the CDR3: TGTGCCAGCAGCCCCCGGCTAGCGGGAGAGTTTAATGAGCAGTTCTTC.

The V gene is TRBV27, the J gene TRBJ1-6; a possible D gene is TRBD1 (6 bases). Germline V lookup: CDR1 MNHEY, CDR2 SMNVEV (reference sequence). V shed 3 bases and J shed 7 bases, with 10 bases lying between them. CDR3 length: 14 amino acids. The CDR3 region is CASSFPGVNSPLHF. The CDR3 region has the DNA TGTGCCAGCAGTTTCCCAGGGGTGAATTCACCCCTCCACTTT.

This clone was seen just once. The chain carries TRBV10-3 and TRBJ2-1, with 7 bases that match TRBD1. The J segment lost 4 bases and the V segment lost 2 bases, leaving 2 bases of the junction unmatched. This CDR3 region has 14 residues. The germline CDR1 and CDR2 sequences are ENHRY and SYGVKD. CDR3 DNA: TGTGCCATCAGTGAGGGGACAGATTACAATGAGCAGTTCTTC. It codes for CAISEGTDYNEQFF.

The J gene is TRBJ2-1, the V gene TRBV27; 12 bases are a match to TRBD2. Germline CDR1 reads MNHEY; CDR2 reads SMNVEV (reference sequence). V lost 5 bases and J lost 6; bases outside the gene matches: 8. The CDR3 totals 16 residues. The CDR3 bases are TGTGCCAGCAGTCCCTTTACTAGCGGGAGGCTCAATGAGCAGTTCTTC. Encoded protein: CASSPFTSGRLNEQFF.

The V gene is TRBV30, the J gene TRBJ1-1, with D possibly being TRBD1 (6 bases). From germline, CDR1 is GTSNPN and CDR2 SVGIG (reference sequence). V was trimmed by 7 bases and J by 0 bases, leaving 9 bases between them. This CDR3 is 12 amino acids long. For the CDR3, the DNA is TGTGCCTACCAGGGGATGAACACTGAAGCTTTCTTT. Translating gives CAYQGMNTEAFF.

The chain is built from TRBV27 and TRBJ1-5, with D uncertain. Trimming took off 2 bases at V and 0 bases at J, with 8 bases between the two ends. Germline V gene data show CDR1 as MNHEY and CDR2 as SMNVEV (reference sequence). This CDR3 is built from 15 residues. CDR3 coding DNA: TGTGCCAGCAGTTTAAGTTCGAGTAGCAATCAGCCCCAGCATTTT. Its translation is CASSLSSSSNQPQHF.

As to this clone: Other DNA sequences in this specimen translate into the identical CDR3. The rearrangement uses TRBV4-1 and TRBJ2-7, with 10 bases aligning to TRBD2. The germline V gene has CDR1 MGHRA and CDR2 YSYEKL. CDR3 length: 15 residues. After removal of 1 base from V and 4 bases from J, the junction contained 4 bases not matched to a gene. The CDR3 DNA follows: TGCGCCAGCAGCCAAGGAACTAGCGGGGTGTACGAGCAGTACTTC. It is translated as CASSQGTSGVYEQYF.

This clone is a singleton in its sample. Here the CDR3 reads CASSLERWADTQYF. The CDR3 DNA follows: TGTGCCAGCAGCTTAGAACGGTGGGCAGATACGCAGTATTTT. V gene TRBV11-2 combines with J gene TRBJ2-3; no firm D call. Between the trimmed V and J ends, which lost 0 bases and 4 bases, there was a span of 8 bases. The CDR3 runs to 14 residues. Per the germline V gene, CDR1 is SGHAT and CDR2 is FQNNGV.